The clone carrying this TCR beta chain was detected only a few times. Its antigen is as yet unknown. The germline V gene encodes CDR1 KGHSH and CDR2 LQKENI. V was cut by 3 bases and J by 1 base, with 12 bases left in between. The CDR3 length is 15 residues. TRB rearrangements spanning V, D and J were amplified using mixed TRB-A/B primers. Using its own MiXCR run on the multiplex PCR reads, TCRdb lists one record per CDR3 protein. The repertoire holds approximately 3,200 distinct CDR3 sequences, with around 20% as singletons. The data originate from a study of T cell repertoires in aging, cancer and after chemotherapy. Overall study context: Chronic lymphocytic leukemia patients on fludarabine- or bendamustine-based regimens gave paired samples before and after chemotherapy. The whole study produced a dataset of some 10 million TCR reads. Study outcomes and limitations: Age-matched healthy donors had significantly more diverse, less clonal blood TCR repertoires than untreated cancer patients. Rebound thymic output was suggested by rising median generation probability during chemotherapy in each cancer cohort.

Amplification of TCR beta used genomic DNA extracted from peripheral blood. Input material: blood. J is TRBJ1-1 and V is TRBV18; no clear D. The TCR was taken from a human donor with a blood cancer. The CDR3 loop is CASSPLDLENTEAFF. The CDR3 DNA follows: TGTGCCAGCTCACCCCTGGACTTAGAGAACACTGAAGCTTTCTTT.